These T cell receptor beta chains were read from a single sample in a study of T cell responses to AZD1222 COVID-19 vaccine. Sequencing used immunoSEQ multiplex PCR; TCRdb keeps in-frame clones, though not all of them. This table holds about 94,000 clones, approximately 88% found once. Material: peripheral blood, obtained 28 days after the second AZD1222 dose. The origin of the receptors is an adult who received the AZD1222 COVID-19 vaccine. CDR3s leave out the opening cysteine and the closing phenylalanine or tryptophan. Fields, in order: D gene, clone size, V gene, CDR3 protein. A D gene is named only where the DNA matches it firmly. Rows may omit the clone size; those that give it use once, few, many or a size class.

-,-,TRBV11-1,ASSWGAGALGETQY
-,-,TRBV7-7,ASSFGSSRGWETQY
TRBD1,-,TRBV27,ASSQPGQPQETQY
TRBD2,-,TRBV3-1/TRBV3-2,ASSLGLAGGPDTQY
TRBD1,-,TRBV9,ASSVAGGNEQF
-,-,TRBV10-1,ASSEAGAQPQH
TRBD2,-,TRBV7-2,ASSLRGLAGGSHEQY
TRBD1,-,TRBV29-1,SVHGQGNYGYT
TRBD1,-,TRBV6-5,ASSSGQALYEQY
-,few,TRBV11-2,ASSAGGGGYEQY
-,-,TRBV13,ASSFAPGHVLTYEQY
-,-,TRBV11-1,ASSLGYYEQY
TRBD1,once,TRBV23-1,ASSQSWGDRGTEAF
TRBD1,-,TRBV11-3,ASSSTGGNYGYT
-,-,TRBV24-1,ATSDAFPSGSSTDTQY
-,once,TRBV7-3,ASSLGRLGGGNTIY
-,-,TRBV15,ATSRESERPEAF
-,-,TRBV7-3,ASSLGGSGLETQY
TRBD2,-,TRBV7-3,ASSSIAGGMYNEQF
TRBD1,once,TRBV10-1,ASRDRVNTEAF
-,-,TRBV5-1,ASSLVAYHTGELF
-,once,TRBV2,ASNFGFYEQY
TRBD2,-,TRBV29-1,SVALTSVEQY
TRBD1,-,TRBV6-5,ASSSSGTGTQPQH